Listed below are T cell receptor beta chains from one sample, sequenced in a study of cytomegalovirus exposure and HLA in healthy donors. TCRdb keeps only in-frame clones here, not all; method: immunoSEQ multiplex PCR. The sample gives about 280,000 clones, more than 75% of which show up once; approximately 0.94% is in the top ten. Sequenced input: PBMCs. The receptors were sampled from a young woman in good health and CMV-seronegative. The CDR3 runs from the conserved cysteine through the conserved F or W. The D gene is left open where the match is weak. Some rows mark clone size as missing; the rest say once, few, many or name a class of expanded clone.

V	J	size	D	DNA	CDR3
TRBV5-1	TRBJ2-2	.	TRBD2	TGCGCCAGCAGCTTTGGGGCTAGCGGGAGCACCGGGGAGCTGTTTTTT	CASSFGASGSTGELFF
TRBV7-2	TRBJ2-7	.	.	TGTGCCAGCAGCCGCATAAGGGGTAGGGTAGGGGAGCAGTACTTC	CASSRIRGRVGEQYF
TRBV15	TRBJ1-5	.	.	TGTGCCACCAGCATCCGACCGAACCCCAGGGGAAGCAATCAGCCCCAGCATTTT	CATSIRPNPRGSNQPQHF
TRBV7-2	TRBJ2-5	.	TRBD2	TGTGCCAGCAGCCTAGCGGGAGAAGGGATGGGGACCCAGTACTTC	CASSLAGEGMGTQYF
TRBV6-5	TRBJ2-7	.	.	TGTGCCAGCAGTTACGGGCCCGAGCAGTACTTC	CASSYGPEQYF
TRBV28	TRBJ2-1	.	TRBD2	TGTGCCAGCAGTTTGGTCCTAGCGGGTTACAATGAGCAGTTCTTC	CASSLVLAGYNEQFF
TRBV2	TRBJ1-5	.	.	TGTGCCAGCAGTGGGAGACAGGGCAATCAGCCCCAGCATTTT	CASSGRQGNQPQHF
TRBV28	TRBJ2-1	few	.	TGTGCCAGCAGTCTGACCCGGGGCTACAATGAGCAGTTCTTC	CASSLTRGYNEQFF
TRBV27	TRBJ2-1	.	TRBD1	TGTGCCAGCAGTATCATGACAGGGGCTCATGAGCAGTTCTTC	CASSIMTGAHEQFF
TRBV7-2	TRBJ2-5	.	.	TGTGCCAGCAGCTTAGCGTCCAGGCTCCATCAAGAGACCCAGTACTTC	CASSLASRLHQETQYF
TRBV5-1	TRBJ2-2	.	TRBD2	TGCGCCAGCAGCCTTAGCGGGAGGAACACCGGGGAGCTGTTTTTT	CASSLSGRNTGELFF
TRBV4-3	TRBJ2-5	.	.	TGCGCCAGCAGCCAAGAATGGAGGCAGGGGAGCCAAGAGACCCAGTACTTC	CASSQEWRQGSQETQYF
TRBV6-5	TRBJ2-1	.	TRBD2	TGTGCCAGCAGTGGGGGACTAGAAGGATACAATGAGCAGTTCTTC	CASSGGLEGYNEQFF
TRBV29-1	TRBJ1-1	.	TRBD1	TGCAGCGTGAGGACAGGGGCGCCTATCGCTGAAGCTTTCTTT	CSVRTGAPIAEAFF
TRBV13	TRBJ1-4	.	.	TGTGCCAGCAGCTCAACCGCGGGGACAACTAATGAAAAACTGTTTTTT	CASSSTAGTTNEKLFF
TRBV5-6	TRBJ2-7	.	TRBD2	TGTGCCAGCAGCTTGGGACGTCTAGCGGGAGTCTACGAGCAGTACTTC	CASSLGRLAGVYEQYF
TRBV5-1	TRBJ1-2	.	.	TGCGCCAGCAGCTTATGGACAGACCTGAGGACCCTCTATGGCTACACCTTC	CASSLWTDLRTLYGYTF
TRBV18	TRBJ2-7	.	TRBD2	TGTGCCAGCTCCACCCTTGAGGGGACTAGTATCTACGAGCAGTACTTC	CASSTLEGTSIYEQYF
TRBV9	TRBJ2-7	.	TRBD2	TGTGCCAGCAGCGTAGGACTAGCGGGCGACGAGCAGTACTTC	CASSVGLAGDEQYF
TRBV4-2	TRBJ1-6	.	.	TGTGCCAGCAGCCAAGCCCGGGGTGGTGGTTCACCCCTCCACTTT	CASSQARGGGSPLHF
TRBV7-2	TRBJ2-7	.	TRBD1	TGTGCCAGCAGCCCCTGGACAGGGTACGAGCAGTACTTC	CASSPWTGYEQYF
TRBV6-5	TRBJ2-2	.	.	TGTGCCAGCAGTTACGGAACAGTTGGCGTCACCGGGGAGCTGTTTTTT	CASSYGTVGVTGELFF
TRBV9	TRBJ1-2	once	.	TGTGCCAGCAGCAAGACGATAAGACACGGACTCCGCCGTGATGGCTACACCTTC	CASSKTIRHGLRRDGYTF
TRBV2	TRBJ1-1	.	.	TGTGCCAGCCGAGGGCGAGGGAACACTGAAGCTTTCTTT	CASRGRGNTEAFF
TRBV6-5	TRBJ1-1	.	TRBD1	TGTGCCAGCAGTTCAACAGGGGGATGGAACACTGAAGCTTTCTTT	CASSSTGGWNTEAFF
TRBV9	TRBJ2-7	.	.	TGTGCCAGCAGCTCCCGGGACTCCCACTACGAGCAGTACTTC	CASSSRDSHYEQYF
TRBV6-5	TRBJ1-2	once	.	TGTGCCAGCAGTTATACCGGTACAGGGTACTATGGCTACACCTTC	CASSYTGTGYYGYTF
TRBV5-1	TRBJ2-5	.	TRBD2	TGCGCCAGCAGGAGGGGGACTAGCGGTCAAGAGACCCAGTACTTC	CASRRGTSGQETQYF
TRBV2	TRBJ2-7	.	TRBD2	TGTGCCAGCAGTGAATGGAGGTCGGGACTAGCGGGAGACGAGCAGTACTTC	CASSEWRSGLAGDEQYF
TRBV27	TRBJ2-1	.	.	TGTGCCAGCAGGGGACTGGCGCAGCAGTTCTTC	CASRGLAQQFF
TRBV7-2	TRBJ2-1	.	TRBD2	TGTGCCAGCAGCCCACGATCGATGAGGTCTAGCGGGGCTCATGAGCAGTTCTTC	CASSPRSMRSSGAHEQFF
TRBV11-3	TRBJ2-7	once	.	TGTGCCAGCAGCTTAGATAAAAATAGCGGTAACTCCTACGAGCAGTACTTC	CASSLDKNSGNSYEQYF
TRBV5-1	TRBJ1-2	.	TRBD1	TGCGCCAGCAGCCCAAGACAGGGGATAGAGGGTCCTAACTATGGCTACACCTTC	CASSPRQGIEGPNYGYTF
TRBV2	TRBJ2-7	few	.	TGTGCCAGCAGTGAAGCGCTTCAGGGGCAGGACGAGCAGTACTTC	CASSEALQGQDEQYF
TRBV28	TRBJ1-5	.	.	TGTGCCAGCAGTGAAGCGGGCAATCAGCCCCAGCATTTT	CASSEAGNQPQHF
TRBV2	TRBJ2-7	few	.	TGTGCCAGCAGTCGGGGTAGTGAGCAGTACTTC	CASSRGSEQYF
TRBV30	TRBJ2-7	.	TRBD2	TGTGCCTGGAGTGGCCGGACTAGCGGGAGAGCTTCGGGTGAGCAGTACTTC	CAWSGRTSGRASGEQYF
TRBV28	TRBJ2-7	.	TRBD1	TGTGCCAGCAGCCCCCCCGGGCAGGGGGCCTTCGAGCAGTACTTC	CASSPPGQGAFEQYF
TRBV5-1	TRBJ2-2	.	TRBD2	TGCGCCAGCAGCCTAAAACTAGCGGGGATGAACACCGGGGAGCTGTTTTTT	CASSLKLAGMNTGELFF
TRBV29-1	TRBJ1-2	once	.	TGCAGCGTTGAGACGAGGAGCTATGGCTACACCTTC	CSVETRSYGYTF
TRBV7-9	TRBJ1-1	.	TRBD1	TGTGCCAGCAGTATCGGGACAGAACGACTCTTT	CASSIGTERLF
TRBV6-1	TRBJ1-5	.	TRBD1	TGTGCCAGCAGTGAAGTACCCGGACAGGGCAATCAGCCCCAGCATTTT	CASSEVPGQGNQPQHF
TRBV10-2	TRBJ1-2	few	.	TGCGCCAGCAGTGATAGGGGCGGCTACACCTTC	CASSDRGGYTF
TRBV27	TRBJ2-5	.	.	TGTGCCAGCAGTTTGACTAGTTTGGAGACCCAGTACTTC	CASSLTSLETQYF
TRBV5-4	TRBJ2-3	.	TRBD2	TGTGCCAGCAGCTCCTTAGCGGGAGGGGCCGCAGATACGCAGTATTTT	CASSSLAGGAADTQYF
TRBV27	TRBJ2-1	.	TRBD2	TGTGCCAGCAGTTCGACCGGGACTAGCGTTTACCAGGCCTCCTACAATGAGCAGTTCTTC	CASSSTGTSVYQASYNEQFF
TRBV6-5	TRBJ1-4	.	TRBD1	TGTGCCAGCAGTACCTGGACAGGGGGCGCGGGGAAACTGTTTTTT	CASSTWTGGAGKLFF
TRBV19	TRBJ2-7	.	.	TGTGCCAGTAGCTCAGGACAGAGCTCATGGTGGCAGTACTTC	CASSSGQSSWWQYF
TRBV2	TRBJ2-7	.	TRBD2	TGTGCCAGCAGTCTAGGGACTAGCGGGAGGGCCGAAGGGCTCGAGCAGTACTTC	CASSLGTSGRAEGLEQYF
TRBV18	TRBJ2-7	.	TRBD1	TGTGCCAGCACTCGGGACCGGGACAGCTCCTACGAGCAGTACTTC	CASTRDRDSSYEQYF
TRBV5-1	TRBJ2-5	.	TRBD2	TGCGCCAGCAGCCTCTGGACAGTTAGCGGGATGAGGTCCCAAGAGACCCAGTACTTC	CASSLWTVSGMRSQETQYF
TRBV19	TRBJ1-5	.	.	TGTGCCAGTAGTATTACAAGGACACTCCTCCAGCCCCAGCATTTT	CASSITRTLLQPQHF